The T cell receptor beta chain described here comes from a study of molecular identifiers for immune sequencing clone quantification. Overall study: Replicate runs used RNA from around 20,000 or 100,000 naive CD8 cells, which was split five ways into aliquots, and four of those aliquots were then sequenced.

TCRdb reprocessed the PCR reads via MiXCR and lists one record per CDR3 protein. The repertoire consists of 460,000 or so distinct CDR3 sequences, with over 20% occurring once and the leading ten covering about 0.8%. This clonotype was seen repeatedly, ten times or more. This CDR3 contains 13 residues. CDR1 is SGDLS, CDR2 YYNGEE, per germline. Deletions cut 4 bases from V and 7 bases from J, with 14 bases between. Libraries of naive CD8 T cells were made from roughly 18,000 to 920,000 sorted cells. They used 10%, 30% or 50% RNA. The sequence was obtained from a human donor in good health. Some libraries in this study had Jurkat cell RNA spiked in. The rearrangement uses TRBV9 and TRBJ2-5; tentatively, D is TRBD2 (6 bases). Source material: naive CD8+ T cells from blood, with Jurkat cell RNA spiked in. The subset was: FACS-sorted CD8+CD4-CCR7+CD45RA+ naive T cells. CDR3 sequence reads: CASSPRLEATQYF. The CDR3 DNA sequence: TGTGCCAGCAGCCCCCGACTAGAAGCGACCCAGTACTTC.